These 23 T cell receptor beta chains share one sample of origin, sequenced in a study of blood T cell repertoires in COVID-19. The protocol was immunoSEQ multiplex PCR, while the TCRdb copy is restricted to in-frame clones and leaves out a portion. The table records approximately 490,000 clones, about nine tenths of them present only once. The sequenced material came from PBMCs or T cells enriched from blood (not recorded which). The receptors were sampled from a woman aged 18-35 years who had recovered from COVID-19.

The rearrangement uses TRBV15 and TRBJ2-3; D is ambiguous. V was trimmed by 0 bases and J by 6 bases, leaving 4 bases between them. The CDR3 covers 12 residues. Germline V gene lookup returns CDR1 LNHNV and CDR2 YYDKDF (reference sequence). The CDR3 is CATSRERDTQYF. The CDR3 region has the DNA TGTGCCACCAGCAGAGAACGGGATACGCAGTATTTT.

The J gene is TRBJ2-5, the V gene TRBV5-1, with 10 bases aligning to TRBD2. CDR1 SGHRS and CDR2 YFSETQ come from the germline V gene. V shed 0 bases and J 1 base; nucleotides not matched to a gene: 3. The CDR3 extends over 16 amino acids. The CDR3 region is CASSLDSGGVQETQYF. CDR3 nucleotides: TGCGCCAGCAGCTTGGACAGCGGGGGGGTCCAAGAGACCCAGTACTTC.

Turning to this clone: This specimen includes other DNA sequences encoding the same CDR3. This chain links TRBV7-9 with TRBJ1-1; tentative D call: TRBD1 (6 bases). Germline-derived CDR1 and CDR2 are SEHNR and FQNEAQ (reference sequence). V dropped 4 bases and J dropped 1 base, with 10 bases sitting between them. The CDR3 totals 14 residues. In DNA, the CDR3 is TGTGCCAGCAGCTCCGGACAGCAGAACACTGAAGCTTTCTTT. Translated, it gives CASSSGQQNTEAFF.

V gene TRBV4-1 combines with J gene TRBJ1-5; TRBD1 matches 8 bases. The CDR3 loop spans 16 amino acids. In germline, CDR1 is MGHRA, CDR2 YSYEKL. With 4 bases clipped from V and 1 base from J, the junction kept 6 bases outside the gene matches. Written as DNA, the CDR3 is TGCGCCAGCAGCCCTCAGGGGGCAGGGAGCAATCAGCCCCAGCATTTT. It specifies CASSPQGAGSNQPQHF.

J is TRBJ2-5 and V is TRBV10-1, with 9 bases aligning to TRBD1. This CDR3 is 14 amino acids long. CDR1 and CDR2 from the germline V gene are WNHNN and SYGVQD (reference sequence). The V gene end was trimmed by 4 bases and the J gene end by 4 bases; junction bases not matched to a gene: 4. CDR3 nucleotide sequence: TGCGCCAGCAGTGCTGGGACAGGGAGAGAGACCCAGTACTTC. Translation gives CASSAGTGRETQYF.

The chain combines TRBV2 with TRBJ1-2, with D possibly matching TRBD1 (6 bases). Trimming removed 8 bases at V and 7 bases at J, with 11 bases between. Germline V gene data show CDR1 as SNHLY and CDR2 as FYNNEI. The CDR3 sequence is 11 residues long. This CDR3 is CASGGAGGYTF. CDR3 sequence (DNA): TGTGCCAGCGGGGGCGCGGGTGGCTACACCTTC.

The chain is built from TRBV4-1 and TRBJ2-3; 11 bases map to TRBD1. Unmatched junction bases numbered 4, after V lost 3 bases and J lost 5 bases. Germline V gene data show CDR1 as MGHRA and CDR2 as YSYEKL. This CDR3 comprises 15 residues. The CDR3 loop is CASSHLDRGLDTQYF. CDR3 DNA sequence: TGCGCCAGCAGCCATTTGGACAGGGGGCTAGATACGCAGTATTTT.

The chain has TRBV11-2 and TRBJ2-7; 7 nucleotides agree with TRBD1. Per germline, CDR1 SGHAT and CDR2 FQNNGV. V lost 5 bases and J lost 3; bases outside the gene matches: 4. CDR3 size: 13 residues. The DNA for the CDR3 is TGTGCCAGCAGCCCCACAGGGGACTACGAGCAGTACTTC. This codes for CASSPTGDYEQYF.

The chain combines TRBV6-4 with TRBJ2-3; tentatively, D is TRBD1 (6 bases). This CDR3 comprises 14 residues. Germline CDR1 MRHNA, CDR2 SNTAGT. V lost 5 bases and J 4 bases, leaving 13 bases between the germline ends. CDR3: CASSPQGEADTQYF. CDR3 bases: TGTGCCAGCAGTCCACAGGGTGAAGCAGATACGCAGTATTTT.

This rearrangement joins TRBV7-9 to TRBJ1-2, with 7 nucleotides matching TRBD1. V was clipped by 1 base and J by 8 bases; unmatched bases: 16. Germline loops: CDR1 SEHNR, CDR2 FQNEAQ (reference sequence). This CDR3 spans 17 amino acids. CDR3 DNA sequence: TGTGCCAGCAGCTTAGGGGGCGGACAGGATCTCGCCAGAGGCTACACCTTC. This translates into CASSLGGGQDLARGYTF.

J is TRBJ2-7 and V is TRBV2; D perhaps matches TRBD1 (6 bases). This CDR3 has 13 amino acids. With 6 bases removed from V and 6 bases from J, the gap between germline ends came to 15 bases. Germline loops: CDR1 SNHLY, CDR2 FYNNEI. The CDR3 loop reads CASSSDTGTEQYF. As DNA, the CDR3 is TGTGCCAGCAGCTCGGATACAGGGACCGAGCAGTACTTC. Full variable domain (rest looked up from reference TRBV2 and TRBJ2-7): EPEVTQTPSHQVTQMGQEVILRCVPISNHLYFYWYRQILGQKVEFLVSFYNNEISEKSEIFDDQFSVERPDGSNFTLKIRSTKLEDSAMYFCASSSDTGTEQYFGPGTRLTVT.

The chain uses TRBV5-4 and TRBJ2-7, with TRBD2 as a possible D gene (5 bases). CDR1 is SGHNT, CDR2 YYREEE, per germline (reference sequence). The CDR3 runs to 15 residues. The V and J ends lost 4 bases and 2 bases respectively, with 16 bases between them. The DNA of the CDR3 is TGTGCCAGCAGCGGAAAAGGACGGGAAACCTACGAGCAGTACTTC. It is translated as CASSGKGRETYEQYF.

The chain uses TRBV4-1 and TRBJ1-2, with D maybe TRBD1 (6 bases). CDR3 length: 14 amino acids. CDR1 is MGHRA, CDR2 YSYEKL, per germline. Trimming shortened V by 4 bases and J by 5 bases, and 14 bases separated the two germline ends. CDR3 region: CASSPSPQGYGYTF. In DNA, the CDR3 is TGCGCCAGCAGCCCCAGTCCGCAGGGGTATGGCTACACCTTC.

Regarding this clone: Other DNA sequences within the sample encode an identical CDR3. This sequence joins TRBV5-1 and TRBJ2-7; 8 bases agree with TRBD1. CDR3 length equals 14 residues. With V trimmed by 0 bases and J by 2 bases, 1 base remained unmatched. Germline lookup yields CDR1 SGHRS and CDR2 YFSETQ. The DNA for the CDR3 is TGCGCCAGCAGCTTGGCGACAGGGGCCTACGAGCAGTACTTC. It is translated as CASSLATGAYEQYF. The full variable domain, in which reference TRBV5-1 and TRBJ2-7 provide the parts outside the CDR3, is KAGVTQTPRYLIKTRGQQVTLSCSPISGHRSVSWYQQTPGQGLQFLFEYFSETQRNKGNFPGRFSGRQFSNSRSEMNVSTLELGDSALYLCASSLATGAYEQYFGPGTRLTVT.

V and J are TRBV5-1 and TRBJ1-1, with 7 bases lining up with TRBD1. Per the germline V gene, CDR1 is SGHRS and CDR2 is YFSETQ. J gave up 1 base and V 4 bases, and 4 bases lay outside the gene matches. This CDR3 region has 14 residues. This CDR3 reads CASSQGGRNTEAFF. Written as DNA, the CDR3 is TGCGCCAGCAGCCAAGGGGGCAGGAACACTGAAGCTTTCTTT.

The chain carries TRBV5-8 and TRBJ1-2, with 12 bases lining up with TRBD1. Germline values: CDR1 SGHTS, CDR2 YDEGEE. The CDR3 totals 15 residues. V lost 0 bases, J lost 8 bases, and 5 bases stayed unmatched. The CDR3 region is CASSLEGQGARGYTF. The CDR3 bases are TGTGCCAGCAGCTTGGAGGGACAGGGGGCGCGAGGCTACACCTTC.

This clone was seen once. The genes are TRBV5-1 and TRBJ2-5; TRBD2 is a possible D gene (6 bases). The CDR3 sequence is 23 residues long. Deletions cut 3 bases from V and 5 bases from J, with 41 bases between. Germline values: CDR1 SGHRS, CDR2 YFSETQ. The CDR3 nucleotides read TGCGCCAGCAGCTCCGGGCCAAGCCTTTGGCAGGGACGACTAGTATGGCGCATGGAGACCCAGTACTTC. Translating it yields CASSSGPSLWQGRLVWRMETQYF.

V usage is TRBV28 and J usage is TRBJ1-2; 7 nucleotides align to TRBD1. CDR1 is MDHEN and CDR2 is SYDVKM in the germline V gene. The CDR3 is 14 amino acids. Trimming took 6 bases from V and 4 from J; bases not matched to a gene: 8. CDR3 loop: CASSQVRDSYGYTF. CDR3 bases: TGTGCCAGCAGCCAGGTGCGGGACAGCTATGGCTACACCTTC.

The chain has TRBV6-5 and TRBJ2-2, with 9 nucleotides matching TRBD2. This CDR3 comprises 15 residues. Trimming removed 10 bases from V and 7 bases from J; junction bases left unmatched: 13. The germline V gene encodes CDR1 MNHEY and CDR2 SVGAGI. CDR3 protein: CATTLGTSTGGELFF. CDR3 DNA: TGTGCCACCACGCTAGGGACTAGCACGGGCGGGGAGCTGTTTTTT.

V and J are TRBV2 and TRBJ2-3; possible D gene TRBD2, 6 bases. CDR1 and CDR2 from the germline V gene are SNHLY and FYNNEI. Between the trimmed V and J ends, which lost 6 bases and 1 base, there was a span of 14 bases. The CDR3 covers 15 residues. The CDR3 DNA reads TGTGCCAGCAGCGTCCGGGACTCCCGCACAGATACGCAGTATTTT. It is translated as CASSVRDSRTDTQYF.

The V call is TRBV13, the J call TRBJ2-3; possibly TRBD2 for D (5 bases). V dropped 5 bases and J dropped 6 bases, with 18 bases sitting between them. Germline V CDR1 and CDR2: PRHDT, FYEKMQ (reference sequence). The CDR3 contains 15 residues. As DNA, the CDR3 is TGTGCCAGCAGCCTCGGACTCACAGCCCCGGATACGCAGTATTTT. This encodes CASSLGLTAPDTQYF.

The chain has TRBV2 and TRBJ2-7; possible D gene TRBD1, 6 bases. The CDR3 consists of 14 residues. V was shortened by 5 bases and J by 3 bases, with 14 bases between the two germline ends. The germline CDR1 and CDR2 sequences are SNHLY and FYNNEI. The CDR3 spells CASSSDGQLYEQYF. The CDR3 DNA sequence: TGTGCCAGCAGTTCCGACGGACAGCTCTACGAGCAGTACTTC. Drawing the rest from reference TRBV2 and TRBJ2-7, the complete variable domain is EPEVTQTPSHQVTQMGQEVILRCVPISNHLYFYWYRQILGQKVEFLVSFYNNEISEKSEIFDDQFSVERPDGSNFTLKIRSTKLEDSAMYFCASSSDGQLYEQYFGPGTRLTVT.

V usage is TRBV12-5 and J usage is TRBJ1-1; D not resolved. The germline gives CDR1 LGHNT, CDR2 FRNRAP. The length of the CDR3 is 16 residues. V was pared by 0 bases and J by 3 bases, with 14 bases between. The CDR3 bases are TGTGCTAGTGGTTTGGTACTAGTGGGGTCGGACACTGAAGCTTTCTTT. This sequence encodes CASGLVLVGSDTEAFF.